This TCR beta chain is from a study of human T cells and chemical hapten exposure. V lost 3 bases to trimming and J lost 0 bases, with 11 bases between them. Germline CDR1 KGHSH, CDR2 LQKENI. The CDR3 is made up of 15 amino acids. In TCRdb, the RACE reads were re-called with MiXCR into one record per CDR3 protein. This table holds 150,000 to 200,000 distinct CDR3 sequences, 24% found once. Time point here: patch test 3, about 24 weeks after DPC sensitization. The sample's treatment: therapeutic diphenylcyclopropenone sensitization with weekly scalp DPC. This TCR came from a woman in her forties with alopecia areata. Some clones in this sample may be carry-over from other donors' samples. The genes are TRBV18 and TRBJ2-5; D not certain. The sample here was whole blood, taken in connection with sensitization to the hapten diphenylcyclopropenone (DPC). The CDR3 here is CASSPASPYQETQYF. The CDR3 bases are TGTGCCAGCTCACCGGCCAGCCCGTACCAAGAGACCCAGTACTTC.